Below, one T cell receptor beta chain is given with its context. Its recognized antigen is unknown. Base-call qualities are not available, and no considerably larger clone is one nucleotide away. This sample was taken from a study of OX40 agonist ivuxolimab in advanced cancers. Looking at the study overall: Ivuxolimab was a fully human IgG2 agonistic monoclonal antibody targeting the costimulatory receptor OX40 (CD134). Intravenous ivuxolimab was administered to patients every 2 weeks at six dose levels: 0.01, 0.1, 0.3, 1.5, 3 and 10 mg/kg. Of the 50 to 55 dose-escalation patients, hepatocellular carcinoma was present in 19, melanoma in some 15, renal cell carcinoma in 9 and head and neck cancer in 9. A male proportion of 70% to 90% and a mean age of about 60 years, ranging from about 23 to 90, were recorded for the dose-escalation cohort. Patients were allowed to have had prior anti-PD-1, anti-PD-L1 or anti-CTLA-4 therapy, and approximately 40% of the dose-escalation patients had been treated with checkpoint inhibitors. Partial responses occurred in three dose-escalation patients: two with cutaneous melanoma and one with hepatocellular carcinoma. Peripheral TCRbeta sequencing was intended to test whether TCR sequence diversity was altered and clonal T-cell expansion was caused by ivuxolimab. The monotherapy dose-escalation portion (N ≈ 52 patients) of the phase I ivuxolimab trial is reported in the paper. The paper's findings and limits, for the study overall: Partial responders in the 0.1-3.0 mg/kg groups had among the lowest normalized peripheral clonal expansion, especially among CD8+ T cells. The antigen specificity of the peripheral T cells that underwent clonal expansion was not determined. At doses of 0.1 to 3.0 mg/kg, clonal expansion of both CD4+ and CD8+ blood T cells was observed from baseline to week 6. After ivuxolimab, CD8+ T cells had more expanded clones than CD4+ T cells on average. Low levels of normalized T-cell clonal expansion were also shown by some nonresponding patients.

The trial excluded patients who had a history of autoimmune disease or who were on systemic immunosuppression. Peripheral blood for TCR sequencing was collected from all dose cohorts at baseline, on cycle 4 day 1, and on cycle 7 day 1. Samples were obtained from an open-label, multicenter, first-in-human phase I dose-escalation trial of ivuxolimab. Adults with locally advanced or metastatic melanoma, renal cell carcinoma, hepatocellular carcinoma or head and neck squamous cell carcinoma were enrolled in the trial. Before TCR sequencing, CD4+ and CD8+ T cells were separately sorted from peripheral blood. For sequencing of the TCRbeta CDR3 region, genomic DNA was extracted from the sorted cells. TCRbeta CDR3 regions were sequenced using the immunoSEQ Assay. Held by TCRdb, this immuneACCESS table contains in-frame sequences only and omits some clones. Under half of the omission traces to an unresolved V gene where checked; the cause of the rest is unknown. This sample is represented by 30,000 to 45,000 clones; roughly 80% of them were singletons. Jointly, the top ten make up roughly an eighth of the sample.

From cysteine to phenylalanine, the CDR3 is 17 amino acids long. Kept here is only the CDR3 DNA, which spans 51 bases and is read in frame from base 1. For CDR1 and CDR2, the germline V gene (reference sequence) lists LNHNV and YYDKDF. A distance of 9 bases separates the germline ends of V and J, which lose 0 bases and 0 bases respectively. The TCR was taken from an adult with an advanced solid tumor such as melanoma, head and neck, liver or kidney cancer. This chain joins TRBV15 to TRBJ2-6, with the D gene call left open. The sample consisted of CD4+ or CD8+ T cells sorted from blood, taken in a trial of the OX40 agonist ivuxolimab. DNA sequence: TGTGCCACCAGCAGAGATCTAGGGTCCTCTGGGGCCAACGTCCTGACTTTC. Its protein product is CATSRDLGSSGANVLTF.